Listed below are T cell receptor beta chains from one sample, sequenced in a study of blood T cell repertoires in COVID-19. This table comes from immunoSEQ multiplex PCR, and its TCRdb copy is limited to in-frame clones, with some not included. The table records about 400,000 clones, more than 85% of them present only once. The sample was PBMCs or T cells enriched from blood (not recorded which). The receptors originated from a woman aged 30 to 39 who had recovered from COVID-19. Both conserved end residues are part of each CDR3. A D gene is named only where the DNA matches it firmly. Clone size is given for some rows only: seen once, a few or many times, or a class if the clone is expanded.

v_gene,abundance,j_gene,d_gene,CDR3nt,CDR3aa
TRBV27,-,TRBJ1-2,-,TGTGCCAGCAGTTTGAGCGGAGGCTCAAGCACTTTTTATGGCTACACCTTC,CASSLSGGSSTFYGYTF
TRBV28,-,TRBJ1-3,-,TGTGCCAGCAGACGGCTCCCCGGACAGCCGAGCTCTGGAAACACCATATATTTT,CASRRLPGQPSSGNTIYF
TRBV25-1,few,TRBJ1-1,-,TGTGCCAGCCACAGTTTATCCACTGAAGCTTTCTTT,CASHSLSTEAFF
TRBV11-2,-,TRBJ2-5,TRBD2,TGTGCCAGCAGCTTGAGCGGGGACTACCAAGAGACCCAGTACTTC,CASSLSGDYQETQYF
TRBV28,once,TRBJ1-2,TRBD1,TGTGCCAGCAGTACGACAGGGGCCGACGGCTACACCTTC,CASSTTGADGYTF
TRBV28,-,TRBJ2-5,TRBD2,TGTGCCAGCAGTGTACTAGCGGGGTCTGAGGCCCAGTACTTC,CASSVLAGSEAQYF
TRBV5-1,-,TRBJ2-7,TRBD2,TGCGCCAGCAGCTTGGGTGTTACTAGCGAGGGCTCCTACGAGCAGTACTTC,CASSLGVTSEGSYEQYF
TRBV9,-,TRBJ1-6,-,TGTGCCAGCAGCAGCGTGGAAACGGATTTTCGATCACCCCTCCACTTT,CASSSVETDFRSPLHF
TRBV2,few,TRBJ1-2,-,TGTGCCAGCAGTGAGGCGGCCGGGGGCTACACCTTC,CASSEAAGGYTF
TRBV27,-,TRBJ1-5,-,TGTGCCAGCAGTTTATGGGGAGGGGGTCAGCCCCAGCATTTT,CASSLWGGGQPQHF
TRBV4-1,-,TRBJ1-6,-,TGCGCCAGCAGCCAACTGGCGGGGCTTTCACCCCTCCACTTT,CASSQLAGLSPLHF
TRBV10-1,-,TRBJ2-7,TRBD1,TGCGCCAGCAGTGAGAGGATAGGGACAGGGAAGAACGAGCAGTACTTC,CASSERIGTGKNEQYF